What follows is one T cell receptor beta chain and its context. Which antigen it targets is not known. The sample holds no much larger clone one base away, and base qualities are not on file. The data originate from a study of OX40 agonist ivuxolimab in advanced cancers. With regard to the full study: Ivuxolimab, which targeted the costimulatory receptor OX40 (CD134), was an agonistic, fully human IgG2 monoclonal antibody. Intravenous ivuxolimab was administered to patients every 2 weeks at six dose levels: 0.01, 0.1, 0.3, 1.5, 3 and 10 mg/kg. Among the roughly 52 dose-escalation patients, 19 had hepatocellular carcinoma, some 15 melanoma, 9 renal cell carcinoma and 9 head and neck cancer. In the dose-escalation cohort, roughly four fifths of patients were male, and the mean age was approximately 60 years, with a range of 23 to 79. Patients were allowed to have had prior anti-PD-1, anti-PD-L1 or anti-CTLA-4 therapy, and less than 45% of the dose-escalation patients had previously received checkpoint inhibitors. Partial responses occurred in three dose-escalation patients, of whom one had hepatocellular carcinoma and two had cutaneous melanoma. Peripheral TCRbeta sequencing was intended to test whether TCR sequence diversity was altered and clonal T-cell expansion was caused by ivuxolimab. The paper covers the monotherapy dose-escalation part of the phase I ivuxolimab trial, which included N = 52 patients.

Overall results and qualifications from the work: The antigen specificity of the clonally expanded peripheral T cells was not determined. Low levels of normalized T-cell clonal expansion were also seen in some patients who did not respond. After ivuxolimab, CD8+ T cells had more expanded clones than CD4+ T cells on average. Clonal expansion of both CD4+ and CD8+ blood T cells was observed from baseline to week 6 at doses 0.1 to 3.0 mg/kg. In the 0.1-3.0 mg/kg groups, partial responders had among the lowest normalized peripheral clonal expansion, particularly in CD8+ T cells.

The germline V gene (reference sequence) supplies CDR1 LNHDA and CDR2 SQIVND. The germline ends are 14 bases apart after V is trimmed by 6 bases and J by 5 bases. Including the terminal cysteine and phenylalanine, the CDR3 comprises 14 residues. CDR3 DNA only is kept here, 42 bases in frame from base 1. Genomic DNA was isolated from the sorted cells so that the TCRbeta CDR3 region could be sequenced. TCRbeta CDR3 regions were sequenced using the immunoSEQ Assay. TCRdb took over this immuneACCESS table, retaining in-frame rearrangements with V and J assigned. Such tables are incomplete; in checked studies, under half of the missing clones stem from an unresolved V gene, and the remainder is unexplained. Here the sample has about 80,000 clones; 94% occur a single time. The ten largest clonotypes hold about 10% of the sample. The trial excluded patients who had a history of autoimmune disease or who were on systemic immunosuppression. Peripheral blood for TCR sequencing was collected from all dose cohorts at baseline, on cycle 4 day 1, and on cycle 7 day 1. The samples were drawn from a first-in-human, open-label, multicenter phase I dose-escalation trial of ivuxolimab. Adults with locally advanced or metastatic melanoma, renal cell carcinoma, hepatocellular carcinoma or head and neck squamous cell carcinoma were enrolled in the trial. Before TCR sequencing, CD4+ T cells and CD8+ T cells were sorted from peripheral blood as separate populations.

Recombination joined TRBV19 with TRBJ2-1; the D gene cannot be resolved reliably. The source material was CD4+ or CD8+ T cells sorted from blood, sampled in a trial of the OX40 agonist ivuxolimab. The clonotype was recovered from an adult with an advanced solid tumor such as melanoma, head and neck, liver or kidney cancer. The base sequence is TGTGCCAGTAGCTACTCTAGTAGGGACAATGAGCAGTTCTTC. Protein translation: CASSYSSRDNEQFF.